Listed here are 29 T cell receptor beta chains from one sample, sequenced in a study of control samples from healthy donors and cancer patients. This table comes from immunoSEQ multiplex PCR, and its TCRdb copy is limited to in-frame clones, with some not included. The table lists 390,000 or so clones, around 90% of them singletons. Sequencing was done on a sample of PBMCs. The source of these receptors is a man aged 35 to 55 with head and neck cancer.

The V call is TRBV5-1, the J call TRBJ1-2; the match to TRBD1 covers 7 bases. Germline CDR1 reads SGHRS; CDR2 reads YFSETQ. With V trimmed by 4 bases and J by 5 bases, 11 bases remained unmatched. CDR3 length: 15 amino acids. CDR3 nucleotides: TGCGCCAGCAGCCCTTTCGGGACAGAAGAATATGGCTACACCTTC. It specifies CASSPFGTEEYGYTF.

The rearrangement links TRBV29-1 to TRBJ2-5, with TRBD1 matching over 8 bases. The CDR3 totals 13 residues. The germline V gene has CDR1 SQVTM and CDR2 ANQGSEA. V lost 3 bases, J lost 5 bases, and 5 bases stayed unmatched. In nucleotides, the CDR3 is TGCAGCGTTGAGGGCAGGGGGCGGGAGACCCAGTACTTC. Translating gives CSVEGRGRETQYF.

To note about this clone: This specimen includes other DNA sequences encoding the same CDR3. The chain combines TRBV6-5 with TRBJ1-4; no clear D. This CDR3 is built from 14 residues. Germline-derived CDR1 and CDR2 are MNHEY and SVGAGI. Trimming stripped 2 bases from V and 5 bases from J, with 9 bases between. For the CDR3, the DNA is TGTGCCAGCAGTTACCGGGCCACCAATGAAAAACTGTTTTTT. Amino acid sequence: CASSYRATNEKLFF.

The rearrangement joins TRBV19 to TRBJ1-5; possible D gene TRBD1, 5 bases. CDR3 length equals 14 residues. CDR1 is LNHDA and CDR2 is SQIVND in the germline V gene (reference sequence). V lost 8 bases and J 5 bases, leaving 16 bases between the germline ends. This CDR3 is CASWKTQGDQPQHF. The CDR3 nucleotides read TGTGCCAGTTGGAAAACGCAGGGCGATCAGCCCCAGCATTTT.

This sequence joins TRBV11-3 and TRBJ2-1; 11 positions agree with TRBD2. V lost 1 base, J lost 4 bases, and 3 bases stayed unmatched. Germline-derived CDR1 and CDR2 are SGHNT and YENEEA. The CDR3 extends over 16 amino acids. CDR3 in DNA: TGTGCCAGCAGCTTAGCTCTAGCGGGAGGATACAATGAGCAGTTCTTC. This sequence encodes CASSLALAGGYNEQFF.

The gene calls are TRBV3-1 (or the pseudogene TRBV3-2) and TRBJ2-7; 9 bases align to TRBD1. The ends lost 5 bases at V and 4 bases at J; junction bases unmatched: 9. The length of the CDR3 is 15 residues. The germline V gene encodes CDR1 LGHDT and CDR2 YNNKEL (reference sequence). CDR3 amino acids: CASSVLGQGTYEQYF. The DNA for the CDR3 is TGTGCCAGCAGCGTATTAGGACAGGGGACGTACGAGCAGTACTTC.

This rearrangement joins TRBV10-3 to TRBJ2-7; 10 nucleotides agree with TRBD1. The V segment lost 4 bases and the J segment 3 bases; nucleotides outside the gene matches: 9. From germline, CDR1 is ENHRY and CDR2 SYGVKD. The CDR3 spans 16 residues. CDR3 in DNA: TGTGCCATCAGTGCAACGACCGGGACAGGGGTCTACGAGCAGTACTTC. Translating gives CAISATTGTGVYEQYF.

The rearrangement uses TRBV7-8 and TRBJ2-1, with 16 bases lining up with TRBD2. The CDR3 has 19 residues. The V and J ends lost 7 bases and 5 bases, in that order; junction bases with no gene match: 14. Germline CDR1 is SGHVS and CDR2 is FQNEAQ. CDR3 protein: CASIRGTGTSGGVNNEQFF. The CDR3 DNA reads as TGTGCCAGCATCAGAGGTACCGGGACTAGCGGGGGGGTCAACAATGAGCAGTTCTTC.

The chain uses TRBV6-5 and TRBJ2-7, with 7 bases fitting TRBD2. The CDR3 runs to 15 residues. Trimming cost V 6 bases and J 3 bases; bases outside gene matches: 11. The germline V gene has CDR1 MNHEY and CDR2 SVGAGI. CDR3 loop: CASSPPGLTLYEQYF. CDR3 in DNA: TGTGCCAGCAGCCCCCCGGGACTAACCCTCTACGAGCAGTACTTC.

The chain recombines TRBV27 with TRBJ2-7; D remains ambiguous. Trimming removed 6 bases at V and 4 bases at J, with 13 bases between. Germline V gene lookup returns CDR1 MNHEY and CDR2 SMNVEV (reference sequence). CDR3 length equals 13 residues. The CDR3 spells CASSLGFGYEQYF. CDR3 in DNA: TGTGCCAGCAGCTTAGGGTTTGGGTACGAGCAGTACTTC.

V usage is TRBV9 and J usage is TRBJ2-7, with a tentative D call TRBD1 (6 bases). V lost 2 bases and J lost 5, with 11 bases in between. This CDR3 contains 13 residues. Germline V lookup: CDR1 SGDLS, CDR2 YYNGEE. The CDR3 nucleotides are TGTGCCAGCAGCGTCGAGGGGGACGACGAGCAGTACTTC. This encodes CASSVEGDDEQYF.

V and J are TRBV5-1 and TRBJ1-2; D is perhaps TRBD1 (5 bases). This CDR3 comprises 15 residues. Germline CDR1 reads SGHRS; CDR2 reads YFSETQ. The V end lost 4 bases, the J end lost 7 bases, and 20 bases lay between the germline ends. CDR3 DNA: TGCGCCAGCAGCCTGGAGTATCGGGGCGCGGGTGGCTACACCTTC. Protein: CASSLEYRGAGGYTF.

The chain joins TRBV19 to TRBJ1-5, with D possibly TRBD1 on 6 matching bases. The CDR3 covers 15 residues. Trimming cost V 5 bases and J 2 bases, with 13 bases left between them. Looked up from germline, CDR1 is LNHDA and CDR2 is SQIVND (reference sequence). CDR3 DNA sequence: TGTGCCAGTAGTTCAGGGGTTCTTCGCAATCAGCCCCAGCATTTT. It specifies CASSSGVLRNQPQHF.

The V call is TRBV5-4, the J call TRBJ2-3; a weak D match, TRBD2 (5 bases). Trimming shortened V by 4 bases and J by 3 bases, and 15 bases separated the two germline ends. Germline V gene data show CDR1 as SGHNT and CDR2 as YYREEE (reference sequence). The CDR3 extends over 15 amino acids. The CDR3 DNA reads TGTGCCAGCAGCCCGGAACTAGGTGGGACAGATACGCAGTATTTT. Amino acids: CASSPELGGTDTQYF.

The V call is TRBV30, the J call TRBJ2-7; 8 positions match TRBD2. This CDR3 region has 15 residues. V shed 0 bases and J 3 bases; nucleotides not matched to a gene: 7. CDR1 and CDR2 from the germline V gene are GTSNPN and SVGIG (reference sequence). DNA of the CDR3: TGTGCCTGGAGTGTCCCGGGACTAGGAGTCTACGAGCAGTACTTC. Its translation is CAWSVPGLGVYEQYF.

The V and J genes are TRBV5-1 and TRBJ2-2; 10 bases are shared with TRBD1. J gave up 1 base and V 2 bases, and 8 bases lay outside the gene matches. Per the germline V gene, CDR1 is SGHRS and CDR2 is YFSETQ. CDR3 length: 18 residues. CDR3 amino acids: CASSFPRTGGENTGELFF. The DNA of the CDR3 is TGCGCCAGCAGCTTCCCGCGGACAGGGGGGGAGAACACCGGGGAGCTGTTTTTT.

The CDR3 nucleotides are TGTGCCTCCGAGGGGGTTTACGAGCAGTACTTC. This translates into CASEGVYEQYF. The chain carries TRBV28 and TRBJ2-7, with D possibly being TRBD1 (6 bases). V lost 11 bases, J lost 4 bases, and 12 bases lay in between. The length of the CDR3 is 11 residues. The germline V gene encodes CDR1 MDHEN and CDR2 SYDVKM.

The V and J genes are TRBV10-3 and TRBJ1-1, with D tentatively TRBD1 (5 bases). The germline V gene has CDR1 ENHRY and CDR2 SYGVKD. Deletions cut 3 bases from V and 3 bases from J, with 8 bases between. The CDR3 extends over 13 amino acids. The CDR3 reads CAISEGEDTEAFF. CDR3 coding DNA: TGTGCCATCAGTGAAGGGGAGGACACTGAAGCTTTCTTT.

This clone was observed once. The genes are TRBV12-5 and TRBJ2-7; TRBD2 agrees at 8 bases. V dropped 1 base and J dropped 6; count of bases not matched to a gene: 5. This CDR3 spans 14 amino acids. CDR1 is LGHNT and CDR2 is FRNRAP in the germline V gene. In nucleotides, the CDR3 is TGTGCTAGTGGTTTGGCGGGACTAGTGTTCGAGCAGTACTTC. This codes for CASGLAGLVFEQYF.

This clone has only one observation. V usage is TRBV28 and J usage is TRBJ2-3; 10 nucleotides align to TRBD1. The trim removed 5 bases at V and 3 bases at J, leaving 5 bases unmatched. The CDR3 is 15 amino acids. CDR1 MDHEN and CDR2 SYDVKM come from the germline V gene. CDR3 protein: CASSVDRGRTDTQYF. The CDR3 nucleotides read TGTGCCAGCAGTGTCGACAGGGGGCGAACAGATACGCAGTATTTT.

This clone was picked up a small number of times. The rearrangement uses TRBV13 and TRBJ1-2, with D maybe TRBD1 (5 bases). The CDR3 is 15 amino acids. V lost 4 bases, J lost 7 bases, and 19 bases lay in between. The germline V gene encodes CDR1 PRHDT and CDR2 FYEKMQ (reference sequence). The CDR3 region has the DNA TGTGCCAGCAGCTCCCCTATGAGAGGGGAGGGTGGCTACACCTTC. Its translation is CASSSPMRGEGGYTF.

The rearrangement links TRBV6-5 to TRBJ1-4; 7 bases fit TRBD1. The CDR3 extends over 14 amino acids. CDR1 and CDR2 from the germline V gene are MNHEY and SVGAGI. The J segment lost 5 bases and the V segment lost 6 bases, leaving 6 bases of the junction unmatched. The CDR3 nucleotides are TGTGCCAGCAGCCCGGGACAGAGAAATGAAAAACTGTTTTTT. Protein product: CASSPGQRNEKLFF.

The J gene is TRBJ1-1, the V gene TRBV15; no clear D gene. Germline values: CDR1 LNHNV, CDR2 YYDKDF (reference sequence). The ends were cut back, 8 bases at V and 3 bases at J, with 13 bases in the middle. This CDR3 comprises 13 residues. CDR3 nucleotide sequence: TGTGCCACCCACTCCCTTCGGGACACTGAAGCTTTCTTT. It codes for CATHSLRDTEAFF.

CDR3: CATRRGGQGFYEQYF. CDR3 nucleotides: TGTGCCACCAGGAGGGGCGGACAGGGCTTCTACGAGCAGTACTTC. The chain uses TRBV15 and TRBJ2-7, with 8 bases that match TRBD1. The CDR3 length is 15 residues. V gave up 6 bases and J gave up 3 bases; unmatched junction bases: 10. The germline CDR1 and CDR2 sequences are LNHNV and YYDKDF (reference sequence).

The V and J genes are TRBV6-6 and TRBJ2-1; D is tentatively TRBD1 or TRBD2 (5 bases each). Germline values: CDR1 MNHNY, CDR2 SVGAGI (reference sequence). Trimming removed 6 bases at V and 8 bases at J, with 14 bases between. CDR3 length: 13 amino acids. The CDR3 reads CASSPSRGDEQFF. CDR3 sequence (DNA): TGTGCCAGCAGCCCCTCACGAGGGGATGAGCAGTTCTTC.

V gene TRBV28 combines with J gene TRBJ1-1; 9 nucleotides align to TRBD1. The CDR3 covers 18 residues. V lost 10 bases to trimming and J lost 0 bases; unmatched junction nucleotides: 18. Germline V gene lookup returns CDR1 MDHEN and CDR2 SYDVKM. The CDR3 region has the DNA TGTGCCACTCCAAGAGGGCCGGACAGGGGAAACATGAACACTGAAGCTTTCTTT. It translates to CATPRGPDRGNMNTEAFF.

The chain uses TRBV11-2 and TRBJ1-2; 7 positions agree with TRBD1. CDR3 length: 16 amino acids. The ends lost 2 bases at V and 5 bases at J; junction bases unmatched: 11. Germline V gene sequence: CDR1 SGHAT, CDR2 FQNNGV. The CDR3 protein is CASSLKGAAHLYGYTF. The CDR3 nucleotides are TGTGCCAGCAGCTTAAAGGGGGCCGCTCACCTTTATGGCTACACCTTC. Based on the CDR3 plus reference TRBV11-2 and TRBJ1-2, the full variable domain is EAGVAQSPRYKIIEKRQSVAFWCNPISGHATLYWYQQILGQGPKLLIQFQNNGVVDDSQLPKDRFSAERLKGVDSTLKIQPAKLEDSAVYLCASSLKGAAHLYGYTFGSGTRLTVV.

The chain links TRBV19 to TRBJ2-7; D might be TRBD1 or TRBD2, each matching 5 bases. Trimming removed 4 bases from V and 4 bases from J, with 17 bases in between. Germline-derived CDR1 and CDR2 are LNHDA and SQIVND (reference sequence). The CDR3 contains 15 residues. CDR3 nucleotides: TGTGCCAGTAGTAGCGCTAGCCGTTCAGGGTACGAGCAGTACTTC. The encoded protein is CASSSASRSGYEQYF.

The rearrangement uses TRBV19 and TRBJ2-2; 11 nucleotides line up with TRBD1. Germline loops: CDR1 LNHDA, CDR2 SQIVND (reference sequence). CDR3 length: 15 residues. Trimming cost V 4 bases and J 4 bases; bases outside gene matches: 2. DNA for the CDR3: TGTGCCAGTAGTACGGGACAGGGGGTCACCGGGGAGCTGTTTTTT. As protein: CASSTGQGVTGELFF.